This TCR beta chain was obtained from a study of CD8 T cells in ankylosing spondylitis. Overall study findings and caveats: What appeared characteristic of ankylosing spondylitis blood was a TCR beta motif of fewer than ten highly homologous variants. There was reportedly significant enrichment of clones that were disease-linked in matched ankylosing spondylitis synovial fluid. There were earlier reports of some motif variants in reactive arthritis synovial fluid and blood.

CDR1 is SGDLS, CDR2 YYNGEE, per germline. The CDR3 runs to 12 residues. Trimming took off 6 bases at V and 7 bases at J, with 8 bases between the two ends. The authors made TCR beta libraries by quantitative 5'-RACE with molecular barcodes. From the 5' RACE reads, TCRdb called clonotypes with MiXCR, one entry per CDR3 protein. The sample holds over 100,000 distinct CDR3 sequences; 6% to 8.5% are singletons and the top ten take 12%. The sample holds many counts of this clonotype. Its cognate antigen is unknown. The origin of this receptor is a male donor with ankylosing spondylitis or in good health (not recorded which). The J gene is TRBJ1-6, the V gene TRBV9; possible D gene TRBD1, 6 bases. Sequenced material: blood, either unsorted or a sorted T cell fraction (not recorded which). The CDR3 protein is CASNTGNSPLHF. For the CDR3, the DNA is TGTGCCAGCAATACAGGGAATTCACCCCTCCACTTT.